A selection of T cell receptor beta chains follows, all from one sample in a study of T cell responses to AZD1222 COVID-19 vaccine. Data came from immunoSEQ multiplex PCR; TCRdb stores just in-frame clones and leaves some out. The profile shows some 120,000 clones, approximately 91% of them singletons. The sequenced sample was peripheral blood, obtained on day 0 of AZD1222 vaccination. These receptor sequences come from an adult in good health. CDR3s include the opening cysteine and the closing phenylalanine or tryptophan. D genes are given only for firm matches. Clone size, where shown, is once, few, many, or a class for clones that have expanded.

V gene: TRBV29-1
CDR3 length: 13
D gene: -
J gene: TRBJ2-2
clone size: -
CDR3 protein: CSVAQMNTGELFF
CDR3 DNA: TGCAGCGTTGCGCAGATGAACACCGGGGAGCTGTTTTTT

V gene: TRBV4-1
CDR3 length: 16
D gene: TRBD1
J gene: TRBJ1-1
clone size: -
CDR3 protein: CASSQTGGSMNTEAFF
CDR3 DNA: TGCGCCAGCAGCCAGACAGGGGGATCGATGAACACTGAAGCTTTCTTT

V gene: TRBV7-2
CDR3 length: 15
D gene: TRBD1
J gene: TRBJ1-4
clone size: -
CDR3 protein: CASSPRTGGGEKLFF
CDR3 DNA: TGTGCCAGCAGCCCTCGGACAGGGGGAGGTGAAAAACTGTTTTTT

V gene: TRBV29-1
CDR3 length: 15
D gene: -
J gene: TRBJ1-1
clone size: few
CDR3 protein: CSVPVGGQPNTEAFF
CDR3 DNA: TGCAGCGTCCCTGTGGGGGGGCAGCCGAACACTGAAGCTTTCTTT

V gene: TRBV7-2
CDR3 length: 17
D gene: -
J gene: TRBJ2-2
clone size: -
CDR3 protein: CASNTIPGHINTGELFF
CDR3 DNA: TGTGCCAGCAACACTATTCCGGGACACATAAACACCGGGGAGCTGTTTTTT

V gene: TRBV24-1
CDR3 length: 15
D gene: TRBD1
J gene: TRBJ1-1
clone size: -
CDR3 protein: CATSDPTGGNTEAFF
CDR3 DNA: TGTGCCACCAGTGATCCGACAGGGGGGAACACTGAAGCTTTCTTT

V gene: TRBV11-2
CDR3 length: 12
D gene: -
J gene: TRBJ2-7
clone size: -
CDR3 protein: CASSPRLGSEYF
CDR3 DNA: TGTGCCAGCAGCCCCCGACTCGGATCAGAGTACTTC

V gene: TRBV9
CDR3 length: 15
D gene: -
J gene: TRBJ1-6
clone size: once
CDR3 protein: CASSVDGFGNSPLHF
CDR3 DNA: TGTGCCAGCAGCGTAGACGGCTTTGGGAATTCACCCCTCCACTTT

V gene: TRBV5-4
CDR3 length: 12
D gene: -
J gene: TRBJ2-7
clone size: -
CDR3 protein: CASSLSIGEQYF
CDR3 DNA: TGTGCCAGCAGCTTGTCAATAGGCGAGCAGTACTTC

V gene: TRBV2
CDR3 length: 14
D gene: TRBD1
J gene: TRBJ1-2
clone size: -
CDR3 protein: CASSPPGQSYGYTF
CDR3 DNA: TGTGCCAGCAGCCCCCCGGGACAGTCATATGGCTACACCTTC

V gene: TRBV19
CDR3 length: 13
D gene: -
J gene: TRBJ1-1
clone size: -
CDR3 protein: CASSIPRGTEAFF
CDR3 DNA: TGTGCCAGTAGTATCCCCCGGGGCACTGAAGCTTTCTTT

V gene: TRBV7-2
CDR3 length: 15
D gene: -
J gene: TRBJ1-2
clone size: -
CDR3 protein: CASSYGRSLSDGYTF
CDR3 DNA: TGTGCCAGCAGCTACGGACGTTCCCTTTCGGATGGCTACACCTTC

V gene: TRBV5-1
CDR3 length: 16
D gene: TRBD2
J gene: TRBJ2-7
clone size: -
CDR3 protein: CASSLDMTSGVYEQYF
CDR3 DNA: TGCGCCAGCAGCTTGGACATGACTAGCGGGGTTTACGAGCAGTACTTC

V gene: TRBV7-2
CDR3 length: 16
D gene: TRBD1
J gene: TRBJ1-2
clone size: -
CDR3 protein: CASSLGRGGQGYGYTF
CDR3 DNA: TGTGCCAGCAGCTTAGGCCGTGGGGGACAGGGCTATGGCTACACCTTC

V gene: TRBV7-6
CDR3 length: 15
D gene: TRBD1
J gene: TRBJ1-2
clone size: few
CDR3 protein: CASSLVPQGASGYTF
CDR3 DNA: TGTGCCAGCAGCTTAGTACCACAGGGGGCATCTGGCTACACCTTC

V gene: TRBV9
CDR3 length: 18
D gene: -
J gene: TRBJ2-2
clone size: -
CDR3 protein: CASSVAAGPRVSTGELFF
CDR3 DNA: TGTGCCAGCAGCGTAGCCGCGGGGCCCCGAGTGAGCACCGGGGAGCTGTTTTTT

V gene: TRBV12-5
CDR3 length: 13
D gene: -
J gene: TRBJ2-7
clone size: -
CDR3 protein: CASPGITSNPQYF
CDR3 DNA: TGTGCTAGTCCCGGGATAACCTCTAACCCGCAGTACTTC

V gene: TRBV30
CDR3 length: 12
D gene: -
J gene: TRBJ1-2
clone size: -
CDR3 protein: CAWSVRGISYTF
CDR3 DNA: TGTGCCTGGAGTGTACGGGGGATCAGCTACACCTTC

V gene: TRBV11-3
CDR3 length: 15
D gene: TRBD1
J gene: TRBJ2-1
clone size: once
CDR3 protein: CASSFRQGWNNEQFF
CDR3 DNA: TGTGCCAGCAGCTTTAGACAGGGATGGAACAATGAGCAGTTCTTC

V gene: TRBV24-1
CDR3 length: 14
D gene: -
J gene: TRBJ1-5
clone size: once
CDR3 protein: CATSDLLGNQPQHF
CDR3 DNA: TGTGCCACCAGTGATCTCTTAGGGAATCAGCCCCAGCATTTT

V gene: TRBV3-1/TRBV3-2
CDR3 length: 16
D gene: -
J gene: TRBJ2-3
clone size: once
CDR3 protein: CASSLILVGGTDTQYF
CDR3 DNA: TGTGCCAGCAGCCTCATCCTCGTCGGGGGCACAGATACGCAGTATTTT

V gene: TRBV28
CDR3 length: 15
D gene: -
J gene: TRBJ1-2
clone size: -
CDR3 protein: CASSLVSLGDTGYTF
CDR3 DNA: TGTGCCAGCAGTTTAGTGAGTTTAGGAGATACTGGCTACACCTTC